This is a list of T cell receptor beta chains from one sample in a study of cytomegalovirus exposure and HLA in healthy donors. TCRdb's table, derived via immunoSEQ multiplex PCR, lists solely in-frame clones and lacks some. The data contain some 180,000 clones, around 80% of them singletons. Sequencing used PBMCs. All receptors derive from a man younger than 35 in good health and CMV-seronegative. Each CDR3 is given with its conserved first and last residue. Clone size appears in some rows only: once, few, many, or a class for an expanded clone.

V gene	J gene	clone size	CDR3 protein
TRBV6-5	TRBJ1-1	few	CASSYDRGGTEAFF
TRBV4-3	TRBJ2-1	NA	CASSQGQGGYNEQFF
TRBV19	TRBJ1-5	NA	CASSQTGGPLNQPQHF
TRBV15	TRBJ2-5	NA	CATSRDIAGGETQYF
TRBV11-3	TRBJ2-7	NA	CASSVRSYEQYF
TRBV12-5	TRBJ2-7	NA	CASGSGRGGVGEQYF
TRBV7-2	TRBJ1-2	once	CASSLGQGNYGYTF
TRBV7-2	TRBJ1-3	NA	CASSFTGSGNTIYF
TRBV27	TRBJ1-1	few	CASWDRMNTEAFF
TRBV9	TRBJ2-3	NA	CASSVALARGADTQYF
TRBV19	TRBJ1-5	few	CASTDKAQPQHF
TRBV5-4	TRBJ1-2	NA	CASSLAGRPYGYTF
TRBV7-2	TRBJ1-2	NA	CASSLAAGTGLLFVYGYTF
TRBV13	TRBJ2-3	NA	CASSLVSPIVYSDTQYF
TRBV6-1	TRBJ2-1	NA	CASGGTDHNEQFF
TRBV6-1	TRBJ2-3	NA	CASSVGALSTDTQYF
TRBV18	TRBJ1-5	NA	CASSPQGGQPQHF
TRBV19	TRBJ2-1	NA	CASSIAGTSGRAAKFF
TRBV6-4	TRBJ2-1	NA	CASSAPGLGEEQFF
TRBV9	TRBJ2-7	NA	CASSVGGSSYEQYF
TRBV28	TRBJ2-5	NA	CASSPLSGSGGETQYF
TRBV6-5	TRBJ2-7	NA	CASSYSDRGYEQYF
TRBV4-3	TRBJ2-1	NA	CASSQDAGLAGGYEQFF
TRBV7-2	TRBJ2-7	NA	CASSFNSYSDYEQYF
TRBV30	TRBJ2-5	NA	CAWSLRGQVQETQYF
TRBV12-5	TRBJ2-3	NA	CASGTGDRGAHDTQYF